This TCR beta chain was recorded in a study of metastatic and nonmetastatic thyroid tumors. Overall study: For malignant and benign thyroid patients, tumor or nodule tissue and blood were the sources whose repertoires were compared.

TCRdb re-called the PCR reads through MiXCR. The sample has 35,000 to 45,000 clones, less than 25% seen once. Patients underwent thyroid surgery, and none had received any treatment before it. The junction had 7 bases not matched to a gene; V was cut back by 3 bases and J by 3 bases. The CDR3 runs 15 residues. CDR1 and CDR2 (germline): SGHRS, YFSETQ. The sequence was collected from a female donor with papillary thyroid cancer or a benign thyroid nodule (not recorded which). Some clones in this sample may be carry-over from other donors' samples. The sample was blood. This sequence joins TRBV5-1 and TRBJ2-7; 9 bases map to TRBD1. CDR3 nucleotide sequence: TGCGCCAGCAGCTGGGGTCCGGGACAGGGCTACGAGCAGTACTTC. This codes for CASSWGPGQGYEQYF.